This TCR beta chain was captured in a study of shared clonotypes between healthy human individuals (dated by TCRdb to 2020 to 2021). The study in broad terms: The cohort comprised a couple of women and a few men aged 18 to 49 years. For each donor, CD4 naive and CD4 memory were each run on three plates, CD8 naive on two plates, and CD8 memory on one plate. The study deeply sequenced blood TCR repertoires of about 5 healthy adults to estimate repertoire size and the extent of clonotype sharing between individuals. Libraries were prepared and TCR repertoires were sequenced by different laboratories using diverse techniques, in order to increase sequencing depth and limit assay-specific biases. Each donor's leukapheresis produced roughly between about 0.9 and 9.5 billion PBMCs. The study at large found these results: Because the study included a small number of donors, the genetic and exposure-history diversity represented was limited. Compared with non-shared clonotypes, clonotypes shared by all four sorted-subset donors had higher generation probabilities. Only blood was sampled, and tissue TCR repertoires likely differ from those in blood. Pairwise subsampling indicated that sequencing depth was expected to affect the degree of clonotype sharing among donors. Naive subsets generally had larger estimated clonotype richness than memory subsets did. When a handful of donors were compared, the shared fraction of clonotypes was approximately 5% for naive CD4, 3.5% to 4% for naive CD8, more than 2% for memory CD4, and 0.35% to 0.4% for memory CD8. Incomplete sequencing was indicated by rarefaction of sorted-subset datasets, despite the large sequencing depth.

Reading from cysteine to phenylalanine, the CDR3 counts 15 amino acids. Just CDR3 DNA is preserved here, 45 bases in frame from base 1. Trimming leaves V shorter by 5 bases and J shorter by 2 bases, with the junction holding 8 bases beyond the gene matches. The germline V gene (reference sequence) gives CDR1 as MNHEY and CDR2 as SMNVEV. Using the deep immunoSEQ assay, multiplex PCR amplified TCR CDR3 regions from genomic DNA. Genomic DNA extracted from each cell subset was distributed evenly over all wells of several immunoSEQ 96-well plates, and each plate served as one replicate. For sorted subsets, roughly 200 ng of genomic DNA, equivalent to tens of thousands of T cell genomes, went into each replicate PCR. Purified libraries were measured with a Qubit 3.0 fluorometer, size-checked on a Bioanalyzer 2100, and measured again with the KAPA Library Quantification kit. Each immunoSEQ 96-well plate was sequenced on its own single-read 150-cycle Illumina NextSeq 550 flow cell. For the original study's pipeline: Because only junctional sequences without quality scores were contained in the immunoSEQ output, filtering matching that applied to full-length reads could not be performed. Sequences were annotated with PyIR, a Python wrapper for IgBLAST v1.9, using IMGT germline references to assign V/J genes and CDR3. Reads were filtered out if the reads had weak V/J assignments (E-value above 1e-6), no CDR3, stop codons, out-of-frame junctions, or ambiguous translated residues. V3J clonotypes were defined by identical inferred V gene, J gene, and CDR3 amino acid sequence. To compute the percentage overlap between repertoires, the number of shared unique clonotypes was divided by the size of the smaller repertoire. Three approaches were used to assess repertoire richness: RTK rarefaction, the Chao1 estimator, and Recon v2.1 estimates of unobserved clonotypes. OLGA was used to compute generation probabilities for all TCRbeta clonotypes that the gDNA method yielded from a few donors. Sourced from immuneACCESS, this table was stored by TCRdb with only in-frame sequences that have V and J called. A share of the clones is absent; for the studies checked, an unresolved V gene accounts for under half, and the remainder has no known explanation. V and J calls and clone size are as listed in that table; D and trimming were resolved from the DNA. This sample is represented by roughly 590,000 clones; around 95% of them were singletons. The top ten hold 0.1% to 0.11% of the sample.

CD8 naive samples were obtained by positive selection for CCR7 among CD45RO-negative cells, yielding a CD45RA+CCR7+ population from which TemRA cells were excluded. Healthy HIV-negative adults with no recently reported acute infections or vaccinations were included as donors. Every donor was a Caucasian adult residing in Nashville, Tennessee, USA. Blood was obtained by leukapheresis, after which PBMCs were separated by Ficoll-Histopaque density gradient centrifugation and cryopreserved in liquid nitrogen vapor phase. Analytical flow cytometry was used to check the purity and quantity of each magnetically sorted T cell population. Each sorted fraction had its genomic DNA isolated and then quantified by UV absorbance on a Nanodrop 2000c. This clone was recorded only once. Its antigen is still unknown. Base qualities are missing; no much larger clone stands one base away.

Input material: naive CD8+ T cells sorted from blood. In light of the paper, this sample's cell subset or site label describes: CD45RA+CCR7+. The rearrangement combines TRBV27 with TRBJ2-7; 8 of the junction bases match TRBD2. This TCR came from a young woman in good health. The DNA reads TGTGCCAGCAGTATAACACTTAGCGGGGCCTACGAGCAGTACTTC. Its protein reads: CASSITLSGAYEQYF.